The 9 T cell receptor beta chains below were found in one sample sequenced in a study of T cell responses to AZD1222 COVID-19 vaccine. Using immunoSEQ multiplex PCR, the repertoire was profiled, and TCRdb retains in-frame clones only, with some absent. Of over 200,000 clones in the sample, around 94% were seen once. Sequencing used peripheral blood, obtained 28 days after the second dose of the MenACWY control vaccine. The receptors shown here come from an adult who received the MenACWY meningococcal vaccine as a control.

CDR3 DNA: TGTGCCAGCAGCTCCCCCCGGCGGCGGCCGAACACCGGGGAGCTGTTTTTT. It is translated as CASSSPRRRPNTGELFF. V usage is TRBV7-8 and J usage is TRBJ2-2; D is unresolved. The germline V gene has CDR1 SGHVS and CDR2 FQNEAQ. Trimming cost V 4 bases and J 0 bases, with 15 bases left between them. The CDR3 contains 17 residues. The variable domain in full, with the rest retrieved from reference TRBV7-8 and TRBJ2-2, is GAGVSQSPRYKVAKRGQDVALRCDPISGHVSLFWYQQALGQGPEFLTYFQNEAQLDKSGLPSDRFFAERPEGSVSTLKIQRTQQEDSAVYLCASSSPRRRPNTGELFFGEGSRLTVL.

The V and J genes are TRBV25-1 and TRBJ2-5; TRBD2 matches at 8 bases. Germline V gene sequence: CDR1 MGHDK, CDR2 SYGVNS. J was trimmed by 2 bases and V by 11 bases; bases with no gene match: 4. The length of the CDR3 is 12 residues. The CDR3 DNA is TGTGCCGCTAGCGGGCATCAAGAGACCCAGTACTTC. Its translation is CAASGHQETQYF.

The sample holds one count of this clone. The V gene is TRBV7-7, the J gene TRBJ2-1, with D hard to call. Trimming cost V 5 bases and J 7 bases, with 18 bases left between them. There are 15 residues in the CDR3. The germline V gene encodes CDR1 SSHAT and CDR2 FNYEAQ (reference sequence). CDR3 residues: CASSPTVSLPNEQFF. The DNA for the CDR3 is TGTGCCAGCAGCCCGACTGTCAGCCTTCCGAATGAGCAGTTCTTC.

CDR3: CASSYWDRGMETQYF. CDR3 nucleotides: TGTGCCAGCAGTTACTGGGACAGGGGGATGGAGACCCAGTACTTC. This rearrangement joins TRBV6-2 or TRBV6-3 to TRBJ2-5; 11 nucleotides align to TRBD1. Per germline, CDR1 MNHEY and CDR2 SVGEGT. CDR3 length: 15 amino acids. V lost 1 base to trimming and J lost 5 bases; unmatched junction nucleotides: 3.

The rearrangement links TRBV6-5 to TRBJ2-7, with 7 bases fitting TRBD2. V gave up 6 bases and J gave up 2 bases; unmatched junction bases: 10. CDR3 length: 15 residues. The germline V gene encodes CDR1 MNHEY and CDR2 SVGAGI. CDR3 nucleotide sequence: TGTGCCAGCAGAGGTGCGGGAGTTCGCCCCTACGAGCAGTACTTC. As protein: CASRGAGVRPYEQYF.

This chain joins TRBV29-1 and TRBJ1-2; D remains ambiguous. The CDR3 runs to 11 residues. Trimming removed 3 bases at V and 5 bases at J, with 7 bases between. Germline-derived CDR1 and CDR2 are SQVTM and ANQGSEA. CDR3 residues: CSVEGRYGYTF. The CDR3 nucleotides read TGCAGCGTTGAGGGGAGATATGGCTACACCTTC.

DNA of the CDR3: TGTGCCTGGAGTGTCTCGGGTCGGGAGCAGTACTTC. It is translated as CAWSVSGREQYF. The rearrangement joins TRBV30 to TRBJ2-7; no clear D gene. The V and J ends lost 0 bases and 7 bases respectively, with 10 bases between them. CDR1 and CDR2 from the germline V gene are GTSNPN and SVGIG (reference sequence). The CDR3 is 12 amino acids.

This clone has only one observation. The CDR3 DNA is TGTGCCAGCAGTGATATGACAGGTCAGATGAACACTGAAGCTTTCTTT. It specifies CASSDMTGQMNTEAFF. V gene TRBV2 combines with J gene TRBJ1-1; D may be TRBD1 (6 bases). With 3 bases removed from V and 0 bases from J, the gap between germline ends came to 14 bases. CDR3 size: 16 residues. Germline loops: CDR1 SNHLY, CDR2 FYNNEI.

The chain employs TRBV4-2 and TRBJ2-1; 12 nucleotides agree with TRBD2. The CDR3 sequence is 18 residues long. Trimming took 4 bases from V and 3 from J; bases not matched to a gene: 10. The germline V gene encodes CDR1 LGHNA and CDR2 YNFKEQ. The CDR3 DNA reads as TGTGCCAGCAGCCGGCCGACTAGCGGGGGCCATATCTACAATGAGCAGTTCTTC. The encoded protein is CASSRPTSGGHIYNEQFF.